This TCR beta chain was retrieved from a study of T cell repertoires in cytomegalovirus infection. From germline, CDR1 is LGHDT and CDR2 YNNKEL (reference sequence). V shed 6 bases, J shed 2 bases, and the junction held 11 bases outside the gene matches. This CDR3 region has 16 residues. TCRdb called the reads again in MiXCR, with one record for every CDR3 protein. The repertoire includes about 490,000 distinct CDR3 sequences, approximately 11% of them detected once, and roughly 10% sits in the top ten. This clonotype was found many times. This TCR derives from a human donor in good health (CMV status not recorded). Some clones in this sample may be carry-over from other donors' samples. Sequencing was done on a sample of PBMCs. The chain couples TRBV3-1 to TRBJ2-3; 7 bases fit TRBD1. The CDR3 region is CASSPPGQKFTDTQYF. The CDR3 region has the DNA TGTGCCAGCAGTCCTCCGGGACAGAAGTTCACAGATACGCAGTATTTT.